This TCR beta chain appears in the sequencing data of a study of response to subunit inactivated influenza vaccine. TCRdb reprocessed the RT-PCR reads with MiXCR, giving one entry per CDR3 protein. Among around 710,000 distinct CDR3 sequences listed, more than 11% were seen once. The CDR3 covers 20 residues. The germline gives CDR1 SGHAT, CDR2 FQDESV (reference sequence). Trimming cost V 5 bases and J 4 bases; bases outside gene matches: 16. This chain connects TRBV11-1 to TRBJ2-6; 11 nucleotides match TRBD2. Source: PBMCs from blood, taken approximately 15 days before vaccination. This TCR derives from a man in his forties or fifties who received an inactivated influenza vaccine. CDR3 region: CASSENQGVAGGLGANVLTF. CDR3 in DNA: TGTGCCAGCAGCGAAAATCAAGGGGTAGCGGGAGGGCTCGGGGCCAACGTCCTGACTTTC.